These T cell receptor beta chains were read from a single sample in a study of vaccination effects on CD4 cells after COVID-19. Sequencing used immunoSEQ multiplex PCR; TCRdb keeps in-frame clones, though not all of them. The sample has tens of thousands of clones, 70% to 85% seen once. These TCRs' antigens remain unknown. The starting material was CD4+ T cells from PBMCs cultured without peptide, obtained before COVID-19 vaccination. The receptor source for this set is a human donor who had a prior SARS-CoV-2 infection. Each CDR3 is given with its conserved first and last residue. The D gene is left open where the match is weak. Clone size appears in some rows only: once, few, many, or a class for an expanded clone.

v_call: TRBV5-1; d_call: TRBD2; j_call: TRBJ2-3; clone_size: -; cdr3_aa: CASSLVTAGDPNTQYF; cdr3_nt: TGCGCCAGCAGCTTGGTCACAGCGGGAGACCCGAATACGCAGTATTTT
v_call: TRBV5-4; d_call: -; j_call: TRBJ2-3; clone_size: -; cdr3_aa: CASSLAGLVADTQYF; cdr3_nt: TGTGCCAGCAGCTTGGCCGGTCTAGTTGCAGATACGCAGTATTTT
v_call: TRBV30; d_call: -; j_call: TRBJ1-2; clone_size: -; cdr3_aa: CAWREQGRYGYTF; cdr3_nt: TGTGCCTGGAGAGAGCAGGGTCGCTATGGCTACACCTTC
v_call: TRBV3-1/TRBV3-2; d_call: -; j_call: TRBJ2-3; clone_size: -; cdr3_aa: CASSQDRVSKDTQYF; cdr3_nt: TGTGCCAGCAGCCAAGATCGAGTTAGTAAAGATACGCAGTATTTT
v_call: TRBV3-1/TRBV3-2; d_call: -; j_call: TRBJ1-1; clone_size: -; cdr3_aa: CASSQARVQMMNTEAFF; cdr3_nt: TGTGCCAGCAGCCAAGCGCGGGTTCAGATGATGAACACTGAAGCTTTCTTT
v_call: TRBV5-3; d_call: TRBD1; j_call: TRBJ2-3; clone_size: -; cdr3_aa: CARSFRGRGHHSTDTQYF; cdr3_nt: TGTGCCAGAAGCTTTAGGGGAAGGGGGCACCATAGCACAGATACGCAGTATTTT
v_call: TRBV11-3; d_call: -; j_call: TRBJ1-1; clone_size: -; cdr3_aa: CASSLDQWEGNTEAFF; cdr3_nt: TGTGCCAGCAGCTTAGATCAGTGGGAGGGGAACACTGAAGCTTTCTTT
v_call: TRBV2; d_call: TRBD1; j_call: TRBJ2-7; clone_size: -; cdr3_aa: CASITDRVVGEQYF; cdr3_nt: TGTGCCAGCATCACGGACAGGGTTGTTGGCGAGCAGTACTTC
v_call: TRBV27; d_call: -; j_call: TRBJ2-7; clone_size: -; cdr3_aa: CASSFLDPLGRMGEQYF; cdr3_nt: TGTGCCAGCAGTTTCCTAGACCCTCTGGGAAGGATGGGGGAGCAGTACTTC
v_call: TRBV4-2; d_call: TRBD2; j_call: TRBJ2-2; clone_size: -; cdr3_aa: CASSRHLGLGDTGELFF; cdr3_nt: TGTGCCAGCAGCCGACACCTGGGACTAGGAGACACCGGGGAGCTGTTTTTT
v_call: TRBV5-4; d_call: -; j_call: TRBJ2-1; clone_size: -; cdr3_aa: CASSKDSPPYNEQFF; cdr3_nt: TGTGCCAGCAGCAAGGACTCGCCTCCATACAATGAGCAGTTCTTC
v_call: TRBV19; d_call: TRBD1; j_call: TRBJ2-5; clone_size: once; cdr3_aa: CATRRQGWETQYF; cdr3_nt: TGTGCCACCCGGAGACAGGGTTGGGAGACCCAGTACTTC
v_call: TRBV5-1; d_call: -; j_call: TRBJ2-5; clone_size: -; cdr3_aa: CASSLGAGPAETQYF; cdr3_nt: TGCGCCAGCAGCTTGGGTGCTGGGCCCGCGGAGACCCAGTACTTC
v_call: TRBV5-1; d_call: TRBD2; j_call: TRBJ2-3; clone_size: -; cdr3_aa: CASSGTSGGARDTQYF; cdr3_nt: TGCGCCAGCTCCGGGACTAGCGGGGGGGCCAGGGATACGCAGTATTTT
v_call: TRBV21-1; d_call: -; j_call: TRBJ1-1; clone_size: -; cdr3_aa: CASSKRRDGQGCTEAFF; cdr3_nt: TGTGCCAGCAGCAAAAGGCGCGATGGACAGGGTTGTACTGAAGCTTTCTTT
v_call: TRBV19; d_call: TRBD2; j_call: TRBJ2-7; clone_size: -; cdr3_aa: CASSTGTSGIRKQYF; cdr3_nt: TGTGCCAGTAGTACCGGGACTAGCGGGATTAGGAAGCAGTACTTC
v_call: TRBV4-2; d_call: TRBD2; j_call: TRBJ2-2; clone_size: few; cdr3_aa: CASSPGGRGGDTGELFF; cdr3_nt: TGTGCCAGCAGCCCCGGGGGGCGGGGGGGCGACACCGGGGAGCTGTTTTTT
v_call: TRBV5-6; d_call: -; j_call: TRBJ2-2; clone_size: once; cdr3_aa: CASGRLNTGELFF; cdr3_nt: TGTGCCAGCGGCCGGCTAAACACCGGGGAGCTGTTTTTT
v_call: TRBV7-2; d_call: TRBD2; j_call: TRBJ2-5; clone_size: -; cdr3_aa: CASSLAPQGLAGHQYF; cdr3_nt: TGTGCCAGCAGCTTAGCGCCCCAAGGACTAGCGGGGCACCAGTACTTC
v_call: TRBV6-5; d_call: -; j_call: TRBJ1-3; clone_size: -; cdr3_aa: CASRSHSGNTIYF; cdr3_nt: TGTGCCAGCAGGAGTCACTCTGGAAACACCATATATTTT
v_call: TRBV15; d_call: TRBD1; j_call: TRBJ2-7; clone_size: -; cdr3_aa: CATSLGPGQGGWEQYF; cdr3_nt: TGTGCCACCAGCTTGGGGCCGGGACAGGGGGGATGGGAGCAGTACTTC
v_call: TRBV5-1; d_call: -; j_call: TRBJ2-3; clone_size: -; cdr3_aa: CASSLSAGTDTQYF; cdr3_nt: TGCGCCAGCAGCTTGTCGGCCGGTACAGATACGCAGTATTTT
v_call: TRBV27; d_call: -; j_call: TRBJ2-1; clone_size: -; cdr3_aa: CASSFNGHGEQFF; cdr3_nt: TGTGCCAGCAGTTTTAATGGACACGGTGAGCAGTTCTTC
v_call: TRBV30; d_call: TRBD1; j_call: TRBJ2-7; clone_size: -; cdr3_aa: CAWHSVRQGKYEQYF; cdr3_nt: TGTGCCTGGCATTCCGTCCGACAGGGGAAGTACGAGCAGTACTTC
v_call: TRBV7-9; d_call: -; j_call: TRBJ1-1; clone_size: -; cdr3_aa: CASSRAGDTEAFF; cdr3_nt: TGTGCCAGCAGCCGGGCGGGGGACACTGAAGCTTTCTTT
v_call: TRBV5-1; d_call: -; j_call: TRBJ1-1; clone_size: -; cdr3_aa: CASSLAPGPDTEAFF; cdr3_nt: TGCGCCAGCAGCTTGGCCCCAGGGCCGGACACTGAAGCTTTCTTT
v_call: TRBV6-6; d_call: -; j_call: TRBJ2-7; clone_size: -; cdr3_aa: CASSPPPDGPYEQYF; cdr3_nt: TGTGCCAGCAGCCCCCCACCGGACGGGCCCTACGAGCAGTACTTC
v_call: TRBV24-1; d_call: -; j_call: TRBJ2-7; clone_size: -; cdr3_aa: CATSSSAGWNEQYF; cdr3_nt: TGTGCCACCAGTAGTTCTGCAGGGTGGAACGAGCAGTACTTC
v_call: TRBV9; d_call: -; j_call: TRBJ1-1; clone_size: once; cdr3_aa: CASSQDPIETEAFF; cdr3_nt: TGTGCCAGCAGCCAAGACCCAATAGAGACTGAAGCTTTCTTT
v_call: TRBV12-5; d_call: TRBD1; j_call: TRBJ2-2; clone_size: -; cdr3_aa: CASQRTGEAGELFF; cdr3_nt: TGTGCTAGTCAGCGGACAGGGGAGGCCGGGGAGCTGTTTTTT
v_call: TRBV7-2; d_call: -; j_call: TRBJ1-5; clone_size: -; cdr3_aa: CASSPRFIYQPQHF; cdr3_nt: TGTGCCAGCAGCCCCCGTTTCATATATCAGCCCCAGCATTTT
v_call: TRBV11-1; d_call: -; j_call: TRBJ2-4; clone_size: few; cdr3_aa: CASSPLGIAKNIQYF; cdr3_nt: TGTGCCAGCAGCCCGTTGGGAATAGCCAAAAACATTCAGTACTTC
v_call: TRBV6-2/TRBV6-3; d_call: -; j_call: TRBJ2-3; clone_size: -; cdr3_aa: CASSYRAAMPRYF; cdr3_nt: TGTGCCAGCAGTTACAGGGCCGCGATGCCAAGGTATTTT
v_call: TRBV5-6; d_call: TRBD1; j_call: TRBJ2-5; clone_size: -; cdr3_aa: CASSGRGRGQETQYF; cdr3_nt: TGTGCCAGCAGCGGCAGGGGGCGCGGGCAAGAGACCCAGTACTTC
v_call: TRBV28; d_call: -; j_call: TRBJ2-5; clone_size: -; cdr3_aa: CASSPDSKETQYF; cdr3_nt: TGTGCCAGCAGCCCGGACAGCAAAGAGACCCAGTACTTC
v_call: TRBV7-2; d_call: TRBD1; j_call: TRBJ2-5; clone_size: once; cdr3_aa: CASSSNRGRETQYF; cdr3_nt: TGTGCCAGCAGCTCCAACAGGGGGAGGGAGACCCAGTACTTC
v_call: TRBV6-6; d_call: TRBD2; j_call: TRBJ2-2; clone_size: -; cdr3_aa: CASNSGGNTGELFF; cdr3_nt: TGTGCCAGCAATAGCGGGGGAAACACCGGGGAGCTGTTTTTT
v_call: TRBV18; d_call: -; j_call: TRBJ1-1; clone_size: -; cdr3_aa: CASSPSTNTEAFF; cdr3_nt: TGTGCCAGCTCACCTAGCACGAACACTGAAGCTTTCTTT
v_call: TRBV5-6; d_call: -; j_call: TRBJ1-2; clone_size: -; cdr3_aa: CASSLVGIYGYTF; cdr3_nt: TGTGCCAGCAGCTTGGTGGGGATCTATGGCTACACCTTC
v_call: TRBV28; d_call: -; j_call: TRBJ2-1; clone_size: -; cdr3_aa: CASSSDPQRTNEQFF; cdr3_nt: TGTGCCAGCAGTTCCGACCCTCAGAGGACCAATGAGCAGTTCTTC
v_call: TRBV27; d_call: TRBD2; j_call: TRBJ2-5; clone_size: -; cdr3_aa: CASSWRGQETQYF; cdr3_nt: TGTGCCAGCAGTTGGCGGGGGCAAGAGACCCAGTACTTC
v_call: TRBV19; d_call: -; j_call: TRBJ1-2; clone_size: -; cdr3_aa: CASIPRGGYGYTF; cdr3_nt: TGTGCCAGTATCCCTAGAGGGGGCTATGGCTACACCTTC
v_call: TRBV30; d_call: -; j_call: TRBJ1-6; clone_size: -; cdr3_aa: CAWSVERGPGSYNSPLHF; cdr3_nt: TGTGCCTGGAGTGTTGAAAGGGGCCCAGGCTCCTATAATTCACCCCTCCACTTT
v_call: TRBV7-9; d_call: TRBD2; j_call: TRBJ2-1; clone_size: few; cdr3_aa: CASSLAFGRDSYNEQFF; cdr3_nt: TGTGCCAGCAGCTTAGCGTTCGGGAGGGACTCCTACAATGAGCAGTTCTTC
v_call: TRBV7-6; d_call: -; j_call: TRBJ1-3; clone_size: -; cdr3_aa: CASSLGGTSTGNTIYF; cdr3_nt: TGTGCCAGCAGCTTAGGTGGGACTTCGACTGGAAACACCATATATTTT
v_call: TRBV5-1; d_call: -; j_call: TRBJ2-7; clone_size: -; cdr3_aa: CASSLFVSVDEQYF; cdr3_nt: TGCGCCAGCAGCTTGTTTGTATCGGTGGACGAGCAGTACTTC
v_call: TRBV21-1; d_call: -; j_call: TRBJ1-6; clone_size: -; cdr3_aa: CASSTWTVGSYNSPLHF; cdr3_nt: TGTGCCAGCAGCACATGGACAGTGGGCTCCTATAATTCACCCCTCCACTTT
v_call: TRBV20-1; d_call: TRBD1; j_call: TRBJ1-1; clone_size: -; cdr3_aa: CSASRQGATEAFF; cdr3_nt: TGCAGTGCTAGTCGACAGGGGGCTACTGAAGCTTTCTTT
v_call: TRBV4-3; d_call: -; j_call: TRBJ2-7; clone_size: -; cdr3_aa: CASSQRVDGTYEQYF; cdr3_nt: TGCGCCAGCAGCCAAAGGGTTGACGGGACCTACGAGCAGTACTTC
v_call: TRBV24-1; d_call: -; j_call: TRBJ2-3; clone_size: -; cdr3_aa: CATSDSRGGAPSTDTQYF; cdr3_nt: TGTGCCACCAGTGATTCCCGCGGAGGGGCCCCTTCCACAGATACGCAGTATTTT
v_call: TRBV5-1; d_call: -; j_call: TRBJ2-7; clone_size: -; cdr3_aa: CASSLGPGGGEQYF; cdr3_nt: TGCGCCAGCAGCTTGGGTCCCGGGGGCGGCGAGCAGTACTTC
v_call: TRBV5-1; d_call: -; j_call: TRBJ2-5; clone_size: -; cdr3_aa: CASSLLSAQETQYF; cdr3_nt: TGCGCCAGCAGCTTGTTATCAGCCCAAGAGACCCAGTACTTC
v_call: TRBV18; d_call: -; j_call: TRBJ1-1; clone_size: -; cdr3_aa: CASFPWGGDTEAFF; cdr3_nt: TGTGCCAGCTTCCCTTGGGGCGGGGACACTGAAGCTTTCTTT
v_call: TRBV2; d_call: -; j_call: TRBJ1-1; clone_size: few; cdr3_aa: CASSEQGTMNTEAFF; cdr3_nt: TGTGCCAGCAGTGAACAGGGCACTATGAACACTGAAGCTTTCTTT
v_call: TRBV20-1; d_call: -; j_call: TRBJ2-5; clone_size: -; cdr3_aa: CSASAGAETQYF; cdr3_nt: TGCAGTGCTAGTGCGGGGGCCGAGACCCAGTACTTC